These 18 T cell receptor beta chains share one sample of origin, sequenced in a study of T cells in women clearing cervical HPV infection. Some clones are missing from TCRdb's copy, which holds only in-frame ones; the method was immunoSEQ multiplex PCR. Recorded for this sample: about 33,000 clones. The sample was blood buffy coat. The receptors stem from a woman between 18 and 70 years old with a cervical HPV16 infection that either progressed to CIN3+ or cleared (not recorded which).

With regard to this clone: The missing CDR3 end, 3 residues past where the read stops, is filled in from the germline J gene. This rearrangement joins TRBV18 to TRBJ1-4, with D unresolved. The CDR3 extends over 13 amino acids. Germline V CDR1 and CDR2: KGHSH, LQKENI. The germline V and J ends were trimmed by 5 bases and 1 base, with 5 bases remaining between them. Partial CDR3 DNA: TGTGCCAGCTCAAAGGGAACTAATGAAAAA. Translating gives CASSKGTNEK. The whole CDR3 protein reads CASSKGTNEKLFF. Combining the CDR3 with reference TRBV18 and TRBJ1-4 gives the whole variable domain NAGVMQNPRHLVRRRGQEARLRCSPMKGHSHVYWYRQLPEEGLKFMVYLQKENIIDESGMPKERFSAEFPKEGPSILRIQQVVRGDSAAYFCASSKGTNEKLFFGSGTQLSVL.

Comment on this clone: Read data end 3 residues before the CDR3 end; the end is taken from the germline J gene. The chain couples TRBV5-1 to TRBJ1-3; D is uncertain. V was shortened by 0 bases and J by 4 bases, with 5 bases between the two germline ends. The CDR3 sequence is 13 residues long. Germline lookup yields CDR1 SGHRS and CDR2 YFSETQ. The chain's CDR3 is CASSLDSGNTIYF. The part of the CDR3 DNA that was read is TGCGCCAGCAGCTTGGATTCAGGAAACACC.

The DNA read from the CDR3 is TGTGCCAGCAGCCCCCAAGGGACAGGGTACAATGAG. This translates into CASSPQGTGYNE. The complete CDR3 sequence is CASSPQGTGYNEQFF. V is TRBV7-2 and J is TRBJ2-1, with 9 bases that match TRBD1. The read gets to within 3 residues of the CDR3 end, and the germline J gene fills in the rest. The CDR3 spans 15 residues. CDR1 and CDR2 from the germline V gene are SGHTA and FQGNSA. J gave up 4 bases and V 5 bases, and 6 bases lay outside the gene matches.

Measured by frequency, this clone is medium-sized. The read ends 3 residues before the CDR3 terminus; that terminus is restored from the germline J gene. The gene calls are TRBV6-1 and TRBJ2-4, with a tentative D call TRBD1 (6 bases). Germline lookup yields CDR1 MNHNS and CDR2 SASEGT. Trimming shortened V by 1 base and J by 5 bases, and 9 bases separated the two germline ends. The CDR3 is 14 amino acids. The CDR3 loop reads CASSEGRTENIQYF. Incomplete CDR3 DNA: TGTGCCAGCAGTGAAGGTCGGACAGAAAACATT.

Regarding this clone: The CDR3 end lies 3 residues beyond the end of the read and is filled in from the germline J gene. This chain links TRBV5-4 with TRBJ2-1; D might be TRBD1 (5 bases). V dropped 5 bases and J dropped 8 bases, with 8 bases sitting between them. CDR1 is SGHNT, CDR2 YYREEE, per germline (reference sequence). This CDR3 spans 11 amino acids. The CDR3 region is CASRRGDEQFF. CDR3 DNA, as far as it was read: TGTGCCAGCAGAAGGGGCGATGAG. Together with reference TRBV5-4 and TRBJ2-1, the CDR3 gives the full variable domain: ETGVTQSPTHLIKTRGQQVTLRCSSQSGHNTVSWYQQALGQGPQFIFQYYREEENGRGNFPPRFSGLQFPNYSSELNVNALELDDSALYLCASRRGDEQFFGPGTRLTVL.

Turning to this clone: From the germline J gene comes the end of the CDR3, since the read stops 3 residues before it. The chain combines TRBV20-1 with TRBJ2-7; a weak D match, TRBD1 (5 bases). The CDR3 loop spans 13 amino acids. Deletions cut 3 bases from V and 4 bases from J, with 13 bases between. The germline V gene has CDR1 DFQATT and CDR2 SNEGSKA (reference sequence). CDR3 sequence reads: CSASQGLRYEQYF. The covered CDR3 bases are TGCAGTGCTAGTCAGGGTCTGCGTTACGAG.

The sequenced CDR3 bases are TGTGCCAGCAGCTGGGGACAGGGGGAATCCAATGAG. Encoded protein: CASSWGQGESNE. The full CDR3 sequence reads CASSWGQGESNEQFF. The rearrangement uses TRBV7-6 and TRBJ2-1; 11 bases are shared with TRBD1. The sequence runs out 3 residues before the end of the CDR3; the remainder is reconstructed from the germline J gene. CDR1 is SGHVS, CDR2 FNYEAQ, per germline. The CDR3 totals 15 residues. Germline trimming cut 4 bases from V and 6 bases from J; bases unmatched to any gene: 5.

In the case of this clone: Read sequence stops 3 residues before the CDR3 end, and the germline J gene provides the missing end. V gene TRBV5-1 combines with J gene TRBJ2-5; 8 positions agree with TRBD2. The CDR3 is made up of 17 amino acids. The V gene's germline CDR1 is SGHRS and CDR2 YFSETQ. The V segment lost 0 bases and the J segment 3 bases; nucleotides outside the gene matches: 10. The covered CDR3 bases are TGCGCCAGCAGCTTGGTCTATACGGGGGGGACGGAAGAGACC. Translating gives CASSLVYTGGTEET. The whole CDR3 protein is CASSLVYTGGTEETQYF.

Details on this clone: Read data end 3 residues before the CDR3 end; the end is taken from the germline J gene. This sequence joins TRBV20-1 and TRBJ1-1; TRBD1 matches 8 bases. Germline V gene data show CDR1 as DFQATT and CDR2 as SNEGSKA (reference sequence). The trim removed 3 bases at V and 3 bases at J, leaving 6 bases unmatched. CDR3 length: 14 amino acids. Partial CDR3 DNA: TGCAGTGCTAGGGACAGGGAAACGTACACTGAA. This encodes CSARDRETYTE. The whole CDR3 reads CSARDRETYTEAFF.

A remark on this clone: The missing CDR3 end, 3 residues past where the read stops, is filled in from the germline J gene. The chain has TRBV6-1 and TRBJ2-3; 8 bases fit TRBD1. Germline assignment: CDR1 MNHNS and CDR2 SASEGT. This CDR3 contains 15 residues. CDR3 in amino acids: CASSVVTGDRQPQYF. CDR3 DNA (partial): TGTGCCAGCAGTGTTGTGACAGGGGACAGGCAGCCG.

The CDR3 loop is CASSLGGGGIDEQFF. The part of the CDR3 DNA that was read is TGTGCCAGCAGCTTAGGCGGCGGGGGAATCGATGAG. The rearrangement uses TRBV11-2 and TRBJ2-1; 7 positions match TRBD2. The observed sequence ends 3 residues before the CDR3 terminus, with the missing tail filled in from the germline J gene. Looked up from germline, CDR1 is SGHAT and CDR2 is FQNNGV. V was pared by 1 base and J by 8 bases, with 8 bases of the junction left unmatched. The CDR3 is made up of 15 amino acids.

Remarks on this clone: The CDR3 is cut off 3 residues early in the read; its end comes from the germline J gene. V is TRBV14 and J is TRBJ2-3, with D maybe TRBD2 (5 bases). This CDR3 is built from 20 residues. Per the germline V gene, CDR1 is SGHDN and CDR2 is FVKESK. Trimming left V 1 base short and J 6 bases short, with 29 bases between. The sequenced part of the CDR3 DNA is TGTGCCAGCAGCCAAGTTTCGACACAAGAATACTATGAGCGGCTGGATACG. Translation: CASSQVSTQEYYERLDT. The CDR3 in full is CASSQVSTQEYYERLDTQYF. The variable domain in full, with the rest retrieved from reference TRBV14 and TRBJ2-3, is EAGVTQFPSHSVIEKGQTVTLRCDPISGHDNLYWYRRVMGKEIKFLLHFVKESKQDESGMPNNRFLAERTGGTYSTLKVQPAELEDSGVYFCASSQVSTQEYYERLDTQYFGPGTRLTVL.

On this clone itself: The CDR3 end is not reached by the read, which stops 3 residues before it; the germline J gene fills it in. The chain combines TRBV25-1 with TRBJ2-7; D is perhaps TRBD1 or TRBD2 (5 bases each). This CDR3 is built from 14 residues. Per germline, CDR1 MGHDK and CDR2 SYGVNS. The V and J ends lost 0 bases and 2 bases respectively, with 8 bases between them. CDR3 sequence reads: CASSEYEGPYEQYF. The CDR3 DNA, read in part, is TGTGCCAGCAGTGAATACGAGGGGCCCTACGAG.

With regard to this clone: The observed sequence ends 3 residues before the CDR3 terminus, with the missing tail filled in from the germline J gene. The chain combines TRBV5-1 with TRBJ2-3; D uncertain. Germline V gene data show CDR1 as SGHRS and CDR2 as YFSETQ. The V end lost 1 base, the J end lost 7 bases, and 16 bases lay between the germline ends. The CDR3 contains 15 residues. CDR3 DNA (partial): TGCGCCAGCAGCTTGCATTGGCAGGTTAGAAATACG. This translates into CASSLHWQVRNT. The entire CDR3 is CASSLHWQVRNTQYF.

On this clone itself: The sequence runs out 3 residues before the end of the CDR3; the remainder is reconstructed from the germline J gene. The chain is built from TRBV14 and TRBJ2-7; 8 bases line up with TRBD1. Trimming at V came to 4 bases and at J to 1 base, leaving 18 bases not matched to a gene. The CDR3 extends over 19 amino acids. Germline lookup yields CDR1 SGHDN and CDR2 FVKESK. The CDR3 loop reads CASSPGGAGPKIPSYEQYF. The sequenced CDR3 bases are TGTGCCAGCAGCCCAGGGGGCGCAGGACCAAAAATCCCGTCCTACGAG.

Comments on this clone: The observed sequence ends 3 residues before the CDR3 terminus, with the missing tail filled in from the germline J gene. The chain is built from TRBV7-9 and TRBJ2-5, with a possible D match to TRBD2 (5 bases). Germline-derived CDR1 and CDR2 are SEHNR and FQNEAQ (reference sequence). Trimming pared 2 bases from V and 5 bases from J, leaving 15 bases between. The CDR3 sequence is 15 residues long. The CDR3 spells CASSLFGMGGETQYF. Partial CDR3 DNA: TGTGCCAGCAGCTTATTTGGGATGGGCGGGGAGACC.

About this clone: The CDR3 end lies 3 residues beyond the end of the read and is filled in from the germline J gene. V usage is TRBV19 and J usage is TRBJ1-5; 7 bases are shared with TRBD1. This CDR3 contains 16 residues. Germline loops: CDR1 LNHDA, CDR2 SQIVND (reference sequence). V was clipped by 3 bases and J by 0 bases; unmatched bases: 5. The CDR3 loop is CASSIGQALSNQPQHF. The sequenced part of the CDR3 DNA is TGTGCCAGTAGTATCGGACAGGCCCTTAGCAATCAGCCC.

Regarding this clone: The read ends 3 residues early relative to the CDR3; the germline J gene fills the gap. The chain employs TRBV11-1 and TRBJ2-5, with D hard to call. Trimming stripped 5 bases from V and 0 bases from J, with 4 bases between. The CDR3 consists of 12 residues. Germline values: CDR1 SGHAT, CDR2 FQDESV (reference sequence). The part of the CDR3 DNA that was read is TGTGCCAGCAGCCGGGACCAAGAGACC. It translates to CASSRDQET. The entire CDR3 is CASSRDQETQYF.